These T cell receptor beta chains were read from a single sample in a study of beta chain features in type 1 diabetes. TCRdb's table, derived via immunoSEQ multiplex PCR, lists solely in-frame clones and lacks some. The data show about 140,000 clones, 10% to 15% seen once. Sequenced sample: central memory CD4+ T cells from blood. Source of these receptors: a young man with type 1 diabetes. The CDR3 runs from the conserved cysteine through the conserved F or W. Size tells how often a clone was seen (once, few, many) or the class of an expanded clone, and some rows leave it out.

V: TRBV7-9
J: TRBJ2-6
size: few
CDR3: CASSLLSAGANVLTF

V: TRBV30
J: TRBJ1-6
size: .
CDR3: CAWSVKGSPLHF

V: TRBV27
J: TRBJ2-1
size: once
CDR3: CASSLVRGGYNEQFF

V: TRBV14
J: TRBJ2-5
size: few
CDR3: CASSQLFGETQYF

V: TRBV5-1
J: TRBJ1-1
size: few
CDR3: CASSSQGTEMNTEAFF

V: TRBV7-2
J: TRBJ2-7
size: few
CDR3: CASGLGTASYEQYF

V: TRBV19
J: TRBJ1-3
size: .
CDR3: CASSFVGNTIYF

V: TRBV4-2
J: TRBJ1-2
size: .
CDR3: CASSQEEQGNGYTF

V: TRBV28
J: TRBJ1-5
size: many
CDR3: CASSPSAGGNQPQHF

V: TRBV7-9
J: TRBJ1-5
size: few
CDR3: CASSLEGSQPQHF

V: TRBV6-5
J: TRBJ2-1
size: .
CDR3: CATGPGGGSNEQFF

V: TRBV25-1
J: TRBJ1-6
size: .
CDR3: CASSEDGTGDNSPLHF

V: TRBV28
J: TRBJ1-1
size: few
CDR3: CASSSLQGNTEAFF

V: TRBV5-1
J: TRBJ2-4
size: few
CDR3: CASSLGQGFDIQYF

V: TRBV28
J: TRBJ1-2
size: .
CDR3: CASSSRDTWRGYTF

V: TRBV18
J: TRBJ2-5
size: few
CDR3: CASSPSRAQETQYF

V: TRBV18
J: TRBJ2-7
size: few
CDR3: CASSPAREGAGYF

V: TRBV10-2
J: TRBJ1-1
size: .
CDR3: CASSVGGTEAFF

V: TRBV30
J: TRBJ1-3
size: few
CDR3: CASQGVAGNTIYF

V: TRBV20-1
J: TRBJ2-3
size: few
CDR3: CSARGPDTQYF

V: TRBV19
J: TRBJ2-5
size: many
CDR3: CASSIPGAGGTQYF

V: TRBV30
J: TRBJ2-5
size: .
CDR3: CAWSVGGGQETQYF

V: TRBV5-1
J: TRBJ2-1
size: .
CDR3: CASSVSTGVLYNEQFF

V: TRBV9
J: TRBJ2-5
size: .
CDR3: CASSGGRAETQYF

V: TRBV7-2
J: TRBJ2-3
size: few
CDR3: CASSSRTSGRDTQYF

V: TRBV28
J: TRBJ2-7
size: few
CDR3: CASSRQGPTQGQYF

V: TRBV6-6
J: TRBJ2-1
size: .
CDR3: CASSRLVHEQFF

V: TRBV7-2
J: TRBJ2-2
size: .
CDR3: CASSQTGELFF

V: TRBV5-1
J: TRBJ2-7
size: few
CDR3: CASSLEGQGVDEQYF

V: TRBV18
J: TRBJ2-7
size: .
CDR3: CASSPGTQSYEQYF

V: TRBV19
J: TRBJ2-3
size: .
CDR3: CASSIAGPTVPDTQYF

V: TRBV28
J: TRBJ1-3
size: few
CDR3: CASSAPLSGASGNTIYF

V: TRBV5-6
J: TRBJ2-7
size: few
CDR3: CASSLADEQYF

V: TRBV7-6
J: TRBJ1-5
size: few
CDR3: CASSLGGTGLETQHF

V: TRBV28
J: TRBJ2-5
size: many
CDR3: CASSLGQPQETQYF

V: TRBV7-9
J: TRBJ1-3
size: .
CDR3: CASSFGSHSSTIYF

V: TRBV27
J: TRBJ1-1
size: .
CDR3: CASGRQGMNTEAFF

V: TRBV2
J: TRBJ1-2
size: few
CDR3: CASSPGGDYGYTF

V: TRBV5-4
J: TRBJ2-1
size: .
CDR3: CASTLVGYNEQFF

V: TRBV7-9
J: TRBJ2-1
size: .
CDR3: CASSLDRATYNEQFF

V: TRBV18
J: TRBJ1-1
size: few
CDR3: CASSRDLGVTEAFF

V: TRBV30
J: TRBJ1-3
size: few
CDR3: CAWTPGGQTGNTIYF

V: TRBV28
J: TRBJ2-7
size: many
CDR3: CASSVPKVEQYF